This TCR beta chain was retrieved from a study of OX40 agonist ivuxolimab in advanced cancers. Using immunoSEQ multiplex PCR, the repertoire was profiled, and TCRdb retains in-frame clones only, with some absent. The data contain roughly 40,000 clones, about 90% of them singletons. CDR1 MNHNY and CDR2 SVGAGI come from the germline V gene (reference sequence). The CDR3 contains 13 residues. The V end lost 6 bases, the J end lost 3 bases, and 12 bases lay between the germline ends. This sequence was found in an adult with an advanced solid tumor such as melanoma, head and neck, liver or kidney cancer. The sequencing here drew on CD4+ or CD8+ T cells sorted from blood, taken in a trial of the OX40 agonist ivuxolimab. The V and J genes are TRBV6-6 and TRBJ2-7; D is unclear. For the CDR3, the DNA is TGTGCCAGCAGCCACAATAAGGGCTACGAGCAGTACTTC. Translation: CASSHNKGYEQYF.